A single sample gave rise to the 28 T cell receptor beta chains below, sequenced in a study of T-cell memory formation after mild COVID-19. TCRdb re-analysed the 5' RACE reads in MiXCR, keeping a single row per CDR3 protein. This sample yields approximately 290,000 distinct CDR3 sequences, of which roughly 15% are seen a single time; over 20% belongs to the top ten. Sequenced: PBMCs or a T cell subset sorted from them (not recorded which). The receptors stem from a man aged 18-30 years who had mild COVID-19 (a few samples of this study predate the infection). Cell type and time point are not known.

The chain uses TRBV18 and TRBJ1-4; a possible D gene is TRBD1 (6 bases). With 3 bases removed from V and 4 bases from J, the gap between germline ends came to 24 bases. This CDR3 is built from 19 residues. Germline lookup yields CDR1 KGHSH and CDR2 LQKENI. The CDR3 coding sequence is TGTGCCAGCTCACCCTTCCCCTTGTTTTTCGGGACAAGTAATGAAAAACTGTTTTTT. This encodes CASSPFPLFFGTSNEKLFF.

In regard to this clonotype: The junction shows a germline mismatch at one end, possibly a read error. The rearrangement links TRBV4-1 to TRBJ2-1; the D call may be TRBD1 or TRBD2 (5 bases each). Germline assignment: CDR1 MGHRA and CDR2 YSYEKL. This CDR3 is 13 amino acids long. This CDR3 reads CASSQDREGPGLF. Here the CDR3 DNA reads TGCGCCAGCAGCCAAGATCGCGAGGGGCCCGGACTCTTC.

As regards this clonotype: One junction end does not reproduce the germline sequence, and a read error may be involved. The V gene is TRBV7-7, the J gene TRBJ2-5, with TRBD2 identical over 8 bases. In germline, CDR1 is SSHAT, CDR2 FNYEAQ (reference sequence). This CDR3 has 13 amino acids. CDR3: CASSVREAETQYF. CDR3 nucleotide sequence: TGTGCTAGCAGCGTGCGGGAGGCTGAGACCCAGTACTTC. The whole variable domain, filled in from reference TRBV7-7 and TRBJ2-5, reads GAGVSQSPRYKVTKRGQDVTLRCDPISSHATLYWYQQALGQGPEFLTYFNYEAQPDKSGLPSDRFSAERPEGSISTLTIQRTEQRDSAMYRCASSVREAETQYFGPGTRLLVL.

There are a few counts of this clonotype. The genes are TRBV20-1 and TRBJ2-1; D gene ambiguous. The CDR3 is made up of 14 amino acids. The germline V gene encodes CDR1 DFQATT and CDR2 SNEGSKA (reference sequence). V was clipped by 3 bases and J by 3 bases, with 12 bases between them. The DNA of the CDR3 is TGCAGTGCTAGTCTATCTAGGAGCTACAATGAGCAGTTCTTC. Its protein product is CSASLSRSYNEQFF.

CDR3 loop: CASRRDRGNGYTF. CDR3 sequence (DNA): TGTGCCAGCAGACGAGACAGGGGGAATGGCTACACCTTC. The gene calls are TRBV27 and TRBJ1-2, with 9 bases identical to TRBD1. Germline V gene sequence: CDR1 MNHEY, CDR2 SMNVEV (reference sequence). The CDR3 has 13 residues. Germline trimming cut 6 bases from V and 6 bases from J; bases unmatched to any gene: 5.

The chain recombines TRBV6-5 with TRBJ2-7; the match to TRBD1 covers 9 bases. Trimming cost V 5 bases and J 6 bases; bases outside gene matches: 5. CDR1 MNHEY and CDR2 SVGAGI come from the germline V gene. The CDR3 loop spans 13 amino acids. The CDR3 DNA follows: TGTGCCAGCAGTCTGACAGGGGGTAGCGAGCAGTACGTC. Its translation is CASSLTGGSEQYV.

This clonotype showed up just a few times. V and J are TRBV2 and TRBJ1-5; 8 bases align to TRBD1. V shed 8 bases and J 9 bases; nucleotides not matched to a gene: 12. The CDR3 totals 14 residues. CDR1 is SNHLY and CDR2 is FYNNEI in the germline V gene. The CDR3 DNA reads TGTGCCAGCCGAAACAGGGGGGGGGTAACGCCCCAGCATTTT. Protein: CASRNRGGVTPQHF.

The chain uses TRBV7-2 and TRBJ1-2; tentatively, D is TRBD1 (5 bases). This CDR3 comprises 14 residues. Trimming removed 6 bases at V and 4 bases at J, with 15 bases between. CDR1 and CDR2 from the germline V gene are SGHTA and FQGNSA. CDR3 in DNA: TGTGCCAGCAGATCACCGACAGCGGGCTATGGCTACACCTTC. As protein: CASRSPTAGYGYTF. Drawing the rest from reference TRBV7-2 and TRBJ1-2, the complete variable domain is GAGVSQSPSNKVTEKGKDVELRCDPISGHTALYWYRQSLGQGLEFLIYFQGNSAPDKSGLPSDRFSAERTGGSVSTLTIQRTQQEDSAVYLCASRSPTAGYGYTFGSGTRLTVV.

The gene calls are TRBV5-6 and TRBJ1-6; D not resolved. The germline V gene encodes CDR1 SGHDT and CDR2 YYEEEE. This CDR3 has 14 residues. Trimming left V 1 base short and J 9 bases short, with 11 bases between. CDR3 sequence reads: CASSLRGIGSPLHF. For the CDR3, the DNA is TGTGCCAGCAGCTTGAGAGGTATTGGTTCACCCCTCCACTTT.

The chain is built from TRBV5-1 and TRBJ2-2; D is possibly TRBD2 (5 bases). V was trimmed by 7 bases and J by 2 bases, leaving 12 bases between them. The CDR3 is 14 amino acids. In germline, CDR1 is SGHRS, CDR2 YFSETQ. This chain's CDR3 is CASAKLANTGELFF. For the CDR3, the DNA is TGCGCCAGCGCCAAGCTAGCTAACACCGGGGAGCTGTTTTTT.

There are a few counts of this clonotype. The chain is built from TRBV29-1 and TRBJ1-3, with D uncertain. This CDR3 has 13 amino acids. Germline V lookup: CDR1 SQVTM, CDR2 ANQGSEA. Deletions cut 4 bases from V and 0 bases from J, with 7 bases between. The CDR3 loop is CSVGGDSGNTIYF. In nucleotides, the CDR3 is TGCAGCGTTGGTGGGGACTCTGGAAACACCATATATTTT. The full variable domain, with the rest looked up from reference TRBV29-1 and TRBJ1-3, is SAVISQKPSRDICQRGTSLTIQCQVDSQVTMMFWYRQQPGQSLTLIATANQGSEATYESGFVIDKFPISRPNLTFSTLTVSNMSPEDSSIYLCSVGGDSGNTIYFGEGSWLTVV.

CDR3 sequence: CSARGQNSYEQYV. As DNA, the CDR3 is TGCAGTGCTAGGGGGCAGAACTCCTACGAGCAGTACGTC. This chain links TRBV20-1 with TRBJ2-7, with a possible D match to TRBD1 (5 bases). Trimming stripped 3 bases from V and 0 bases from J, with 9 bases between. The CDR3 has 13 residues. Germline CDR1 reads DFQATT; CDR2 reads SNEGSKA (reference sequence).

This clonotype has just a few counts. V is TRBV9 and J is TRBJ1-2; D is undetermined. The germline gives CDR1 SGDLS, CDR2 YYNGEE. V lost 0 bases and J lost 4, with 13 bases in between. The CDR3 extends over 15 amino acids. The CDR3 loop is CASSVAQSGSYGYTF. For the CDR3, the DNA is TGTGCCAGCAGCGTAGCCCAAAGTGGCTCCTATGGCTACACCTTC.

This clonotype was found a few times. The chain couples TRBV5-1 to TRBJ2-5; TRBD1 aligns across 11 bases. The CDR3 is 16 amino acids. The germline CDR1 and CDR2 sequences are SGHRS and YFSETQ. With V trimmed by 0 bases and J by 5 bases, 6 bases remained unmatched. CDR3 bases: TGCGCCAGCAGCTTGGCGGGGACAGGGGGATCGGAGACCCAGTACTTC. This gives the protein CASSLAGTGGSETQYF.

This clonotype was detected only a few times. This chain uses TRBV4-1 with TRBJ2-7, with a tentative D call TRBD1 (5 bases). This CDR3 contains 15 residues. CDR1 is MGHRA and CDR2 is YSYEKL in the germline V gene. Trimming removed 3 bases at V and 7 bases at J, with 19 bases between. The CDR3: CASSQDPGNYVEQYV. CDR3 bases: TGCGCCAGCAGCCAGGACCCAGGGAACTACGTTGAGCAGTACGTC.

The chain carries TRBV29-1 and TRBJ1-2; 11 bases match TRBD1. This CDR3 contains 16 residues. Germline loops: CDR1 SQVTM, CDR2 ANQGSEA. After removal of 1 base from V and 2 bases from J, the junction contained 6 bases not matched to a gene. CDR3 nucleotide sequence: TGCAGCGTTGAAGGTAAAAGGACAGGGGGCAACTATGGCTACACCTTC. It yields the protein CSVEGKRTGGNYGYTF.

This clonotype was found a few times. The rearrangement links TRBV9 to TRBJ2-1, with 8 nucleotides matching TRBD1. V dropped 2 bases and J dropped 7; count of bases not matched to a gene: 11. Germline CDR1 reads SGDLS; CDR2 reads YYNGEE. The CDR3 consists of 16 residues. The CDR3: CASSVDKVWTGNEQFF. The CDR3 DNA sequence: TGTGCCAGCAGCGTTGATAAAGTGTGGACAGGGAATGAGCAGTTCTTC.

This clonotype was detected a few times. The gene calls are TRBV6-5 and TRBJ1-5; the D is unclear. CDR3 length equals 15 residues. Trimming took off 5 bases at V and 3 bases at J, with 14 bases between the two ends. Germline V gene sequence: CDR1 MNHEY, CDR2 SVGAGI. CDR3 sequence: CASSPGSLINQPQHF. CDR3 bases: TGTGCCAGCAGTCCGGGGTCTTTAATCAATCAGCCCCAGCATTTT.

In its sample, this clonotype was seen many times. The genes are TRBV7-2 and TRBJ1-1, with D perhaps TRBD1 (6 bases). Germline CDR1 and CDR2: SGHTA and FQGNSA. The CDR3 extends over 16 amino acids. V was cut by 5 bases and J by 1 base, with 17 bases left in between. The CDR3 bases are TGTGCCAGCAGCGCAGCAAGGGAGGACAGGAACACTGAAGCTTTCTTT. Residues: CASSAAREDRNTEAFF.

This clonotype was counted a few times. Here the CDR3 reads CSASAGAEQYV. CDR3 DNA: TGCAGTGCTAGTGCGGGGGCAGAGCAGTACGTC. The chain combines TRBV20-1 with TRBJ2-7; D might be TRBD2 (7 bases). The CDR3 is made up of 11 amino acids. Trimming removed 3 bases at V and 7 bases at J, with 10 bases between. From germline, CDR1 is DFQATT and CDR2 SNEGSKA (reference sequence).

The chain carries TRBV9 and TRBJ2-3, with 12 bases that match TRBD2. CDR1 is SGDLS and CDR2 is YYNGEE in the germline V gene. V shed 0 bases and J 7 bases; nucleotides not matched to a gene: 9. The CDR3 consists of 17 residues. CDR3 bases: TGTGCCAGCAGCGTAGCTTCTAGCGGGGGGGCCCGGCATACGCAGTATTTT. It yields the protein CASSVASSGGARHTQYF.

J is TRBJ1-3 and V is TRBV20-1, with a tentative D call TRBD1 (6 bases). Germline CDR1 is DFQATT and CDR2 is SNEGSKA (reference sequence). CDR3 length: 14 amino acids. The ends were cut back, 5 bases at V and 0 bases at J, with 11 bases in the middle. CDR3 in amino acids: CSARGQRSGNTIYF. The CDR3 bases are TGCAGTGCTCGCGGACAGCGCTCTGGAAACACCATATATTTT.

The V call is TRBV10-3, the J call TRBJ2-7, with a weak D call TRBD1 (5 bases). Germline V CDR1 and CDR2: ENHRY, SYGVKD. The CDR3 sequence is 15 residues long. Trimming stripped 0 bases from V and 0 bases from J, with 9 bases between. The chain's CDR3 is CAISESQGFSYEQYF. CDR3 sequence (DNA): TGTGCCATCAGTGAGTCGCAGGGTTTCTCCTACGAGCAGTACTTC.

This CDR3 reads CASRYPGQGDYGYTF. The DNA of the CDR3 is TGTGCCAGCAGATATCCGGGACAGGGGGACTATGGCTACACCTTC. The chain links TRBV7-2 to TRBJ1-2, with 11 bases matching TRBD1. J was trimmed by 3 bases and V by 6 bases; bases with no gene match: 6. CDR3 size: 15 residues. Germline CDR1 and CDR2: SGHTA and FQGNSA.

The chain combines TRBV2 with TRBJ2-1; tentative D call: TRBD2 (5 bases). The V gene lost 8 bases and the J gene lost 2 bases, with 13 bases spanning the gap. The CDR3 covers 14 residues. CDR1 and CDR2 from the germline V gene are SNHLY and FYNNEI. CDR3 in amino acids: CASPPDSTYNEQFF. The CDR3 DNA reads TGTGCCAGCCCTCCGGACTCGACCTACAATGAGCAGTTCTTC.

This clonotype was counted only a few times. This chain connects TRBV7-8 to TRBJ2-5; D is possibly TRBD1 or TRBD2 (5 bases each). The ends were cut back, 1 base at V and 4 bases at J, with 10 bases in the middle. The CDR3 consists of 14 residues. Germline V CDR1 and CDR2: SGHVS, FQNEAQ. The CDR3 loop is CASSLGDLGETQYF. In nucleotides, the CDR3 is TGTGCCAGCAGCTTAGGGGACCTGGGAGAGACCCAGTACTTC.

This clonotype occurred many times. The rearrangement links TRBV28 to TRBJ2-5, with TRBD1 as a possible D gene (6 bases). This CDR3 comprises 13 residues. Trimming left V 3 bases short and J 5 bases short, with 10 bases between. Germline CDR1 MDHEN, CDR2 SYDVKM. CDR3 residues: CASSFRGRETQYF. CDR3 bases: TGTGCCAGCAGTTTCAGGGGTAGGGAGACCCAGTACTTC.

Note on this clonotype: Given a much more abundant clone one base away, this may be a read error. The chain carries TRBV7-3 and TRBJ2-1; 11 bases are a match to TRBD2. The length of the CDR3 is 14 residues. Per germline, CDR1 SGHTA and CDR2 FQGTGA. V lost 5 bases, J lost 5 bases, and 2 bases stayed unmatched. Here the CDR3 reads CASSMGLADNEQFF. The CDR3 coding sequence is TGTGCCAGCAGCATGGGACTAGCGGACAATGAGCAGTTCTTC.